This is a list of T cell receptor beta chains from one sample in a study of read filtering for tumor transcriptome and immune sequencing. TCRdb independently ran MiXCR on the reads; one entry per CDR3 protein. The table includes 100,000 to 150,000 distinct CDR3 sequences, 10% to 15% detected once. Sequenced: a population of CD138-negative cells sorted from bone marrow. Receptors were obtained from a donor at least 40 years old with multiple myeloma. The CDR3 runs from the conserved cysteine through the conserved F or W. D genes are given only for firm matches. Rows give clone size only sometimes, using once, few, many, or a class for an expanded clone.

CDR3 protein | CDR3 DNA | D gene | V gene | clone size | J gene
CASSLASGGPYEQYF | TGTGCCAGCAGTTTAGCGAGTGGTGGTCCCTACGAGCAGTACTTC | . | TRBV12-3/TRBV12-4 | many | TRBJ2-7
CASNSEGRGTGELFF | TGTGCCAGCAACAGTGAGGGGAGAGGCACCGGGGAGCTGTTTTTT | . | TRBV5-5 | few | TRBJ2-2
CSERTSEETQYF | TGCAGCGAGAGGACTAGCGAAGAGACCCAGTACTTC | TRBD2 | TRBV29-1 | many | TRBJ2-5
CSVEGPTGTDTQYF | TGCAGCGTTGAAGGTCCTACAGGTACAGATACGCAGTATTTT | . | TRBV29-1 | many | TRBJ2-3
CASSALFGVYNEQFF | TGTGCCAGTAGTGCCCTTTTCGGGGTTTACAATGAGCAGTTCTTC | . | TRBV19 | few | TRBJ2-1
CATSRDGLAGDHNEQFF | TGTGCCACCAGCAGAGATGGACTAGCGGGAGACCACAATGAGCAGTTCTTC | TRBD2 | TRBV15 | many | TRBJ2-1
CSARQGARDTQYF | TGCAGTGCTCGACAGGGGGCTAGAGATACGCAGTATTTT | TRBD1 | TRBV20-1 | many | TRBJ2-3
CASTGAGDYNEQFF | TGTGCCAGCACAGGTGCGGGGGACTACAATGAGCAGTTCTTC | TRBD2 | TRBV6-2/TRBV6-3 | many | TRBJ2-1
CASSGTDIQYF | TGTGCCAGCTCCGGGACGGACATTCAGTACTTC | . | TRBV28 | many | TRBJ2-4
CSVVTGINTGELFF | TGCAGCGTCGTGACAGGGATTAACACCGGGGAGCTGTTTTTT | TRBD1 | TRBV29-1 | many | TRBJ2-2
CASSPFTGTTQETQYF | TGTGCCAGCAGCCCTTTCACCGGGACCACGCAAGAGACCCAGTACTTC | . | TRBV7-8 | many | TRBJ2-5
CASSLAGVEQFF | TGTGCCAGCAGCTTAGCGGGAGTTGAGCAGTTCTTC | . | TRBV7-2 | many | TRBJ2-1
CSARVQNEQYF | TGCAGTGCTAGGGTGCAGAACGAGCAGTACTTC | . | TRBV20-1 | few | TRBJ2-7
CSAMFEGELFF | TGCAGTGCTATGTTTGAGGGGGAGCTGTTTTTT | . | TRBV20-1 | many | TRBJ2-2
CASSLTTGFGELFF | TGTGCCAGCAGCCTGACGACAGGGTTCGGGGAGCTGTTTTTT | TRBD1 | TRBV9 | few | TRBJ2-2
CASSPSYPATNEELFF | TGTGCCAGCAGCCCCTCATATCCTGCAACTAATGAAGAACTGTTTTTT | . | TRBV7-9 | . | TRBJ1-4
CASSLSRGRDQPQHF | TGTGCCAGCAGCTTATCACGGGGCAGGGATCAGCCCCAGCATTTT | . | TRBV7-9 | . | TRBJ1-5
CASTSGTAGGYGYTF | TGTGCCAGCACCTCCGGGACAGCAGGCGGCTATGGCTACACCTTC | TRBD1 | TRBV12-3/TRBV12-4 | many | TRBJ1-2
CASSGERERTDTQYF | TGCGCCAGCAGTGGAGAACGGGAGCGCACAGATACGCAGTATTTT | . | TRBV10-1 | many | TRBJ2-3
CSVETNAGGELFF | TGCAGCGTTGAGACTAACGCGGGAGGGGAGCTGTTTTTT | . | TRBV29-1 | . | TRBJ2-2
CACSGSRYNEQFF | TGTGCCTGCTCGGGGAGCAGATACAATGAGCAGTTCTTC | . | TRBV30 | many | TRBJ2-1
CASRKGTPGGNEQYF | TGTGCCAGCAGAAAAGGTACCCCGGGCGGGAACGAGCAGTACTTC | . | TRBV12-3/TRBV12-4 | many | TRBJ2-7
CASRDDSNQPQHF | TGTGCCAGCAGGGACGATAGCAATCAGCCCCAGCATTTT | . | TRBV6-2/TRBV6-3 | many | TRBJ1-5
CSAAAGQRINQPQHF | TGCAGTGCTGCGGCGGGACAGCGTATCAATCAGCCCCAGCATTTT | TRBD1 | TRBV20-1 | many | TRBJ1-5
CASSPQASGREDTQYF | TGTGCCAGCAGCCCCCAGGCTAGCGGGAGGGAAGATACGCAGTATTTT | TRBD2 | TRBV7-2 | many | TRBJ2-3
CASSIPRSSSPLHF | TGTGCCAGTAGTATCCCCCGGTCTTCTTCACCCCTCCACTTT | . | TRBV19 | many | TRBJ1-6
CASSLGQGGREDTQYF | TGTGCCAGCAGCTTAGGACAGGGAGGTCGGGAAGATACGCAGTATTTT | . | TRBV11-3 | many | TRBJ2-3
CASSPGAGTYTGELFF | TGTGCCAGCAGTCCCGGGGCAGGGACCTACACCGGGGAGCTGTTTTTT | . | TRBV27 | few | TRBJ2-2
CASSIRFDEQYF | TGTGCCAGCAGCATTCGTTTTGACGAGCAGTACTTC | . | TRBV7-6 | many | TRBJ2-7